The 24 T cell receptor beta chains below all came from one sample that was sequenced in a study of vaccination and CD4 T cells after COVID-19. These receptors are not linked to any known antigen. The Oncomine TCR Beta short-read assay was applied to DNA of cultured CD4+ T cells. TCRdb fed the PCR reads into MiXCR, producing one record per CDR3 protein. The sample records roughly 11,000 distinct CDR3 sequences, around 50% being singletons. Treatment meaning: approximately 9-day PBMC culture with coronavirus spike peptide pools or control peptides (ViraFEST assay). Sequenced input: CD4+ T cells from blood, cultured in vitro. These receptor sequences come from a human donor who had recovered from COVID-19.

V usage is TRBV7-2 and J usage is TRBJ2-3; 7 bases fit TRBD2. CDR3 size: 16 residues. The trim removed 4 bases at V and 6 bases at J, leaving 13 bases unmatched. Germline loops: CDR1 SGHTA, CDR2 FQGNSA. CDR3: CASSSGWGGPGDTQYF. CDR3 coding DNA: TGTGCCAGCAGCTCCGGGTGGGGAGGGCCGGGGGATACGCAGTATTTT.

This chain links TRBV24-1 with TRBJ2-2; D is undetermined. The CDR3 is made up of 15 amino acids. Trimming took 8 bases from V and 4 from J, leaving 16 bases between them. Germline V gives CDR1 KGHDR, CDR2 SFDVKD. CDR3 in amino acids: CATTSGRPGTGELFF. CDR3 DNA sequence: TGTGCCACCACCTCAGGCCGGCCAGGCACCGGGGAGCTGTTTTTT.

The chain is built from TRBV6-5 and TRBJ2-2; D gene unclear. The germline V gene has CDR1 MNHEY and CDR2 SVGAGI. The germline V and J ends were trimmed by 4 bases and 8 bases, with 8 bases remaining between them. The CDR3 loop spans 12 amino acids. The CDR3 reads CASSSPRGELFF. The CDR3 nucleotides read TGTGCCAGCAGTTCCCCCCGGGGGGAGCTGTTTTTT.

V is TRBV6-1 and J is TRBJ2-3; 7 bases agree with TRBD1. The V gene end was trimmed by 6 bases and the J gene end by 2 bases; junction bases not matched to a gene: 2. From germline, CDR1 is MNHNS and CDR2 SASEGT. The CDR3 is made up of 13 amino acids. In nucleotides, the CDR3 is TGTGCCAGCAGGGGACAGCTCACAGATACGCAGTATTTT. This sequence encodes CASRGQLTDTQYF.

The genes are TRBV7-8 and TRBJ1-2; D is ambiguous. There are 13 residues in the CDR3. V was trimmed by 2 bases and J by 0 bases, leaving 4 bases between them. Germline V gene data show CDR1 as SGHVS and CDR2 as FQNEAQ. The CDR3 coding sequence is TGTGCCAGCAGCTTACAGGCTAACTATGGCTACACCTTC. Amino acids: CASSLQANYGYTF. The entire variable domain, with the rest obtained from reference TRBV7-8 and TRBJ1-2, is as follows: GAGVSQSPRYKVAKRGQDVALRCDPISGHVSLFWYQQALGQGPEFLTYFQNEAQLDKSGLPSDRFFAERPEGSVSTLKIQRTQQEDSAVYLCASSLQANYGYTFGSGTRLTVV.

The V and J genes are TRBV12-3 or TRBV12-4 and TRBJ1-2; perhaps TRBD1 as D (6 bases). The length of the CDR3 is 12 residues. Trimming stripped 3 bases from V and 6 bases from J, with 8 bases between. CDR3 in amino acids: CASSFGDNGYTF. CDR3 bases: TGTGCCAGCAGTTTCGGGGACAATGGCTACACCTTC.

The chain couples TRBV6-1 to TRBJ2-7; TRBD1 aligns across 8 bases. The V and J ends lost 2 bases and 0 bases, in that order; junction bases with no gene match: 6. This CDR3 has 16 residues. Looked up from germline, CDR1 is MNHNS and CDR2 is SASEGT. CDR3 coding DNA: TGTGCCAGCAGTGAACCAGGGGGCATAAGCTCCTACGAGCAGTACTTC. Translation gives CASSEPGGISSYEQYF.

By share of the sample, this clonotype is medium-sized (0.01 to 0.1%). This chain uses TRBV27 with TRBJ2-5, with D maybe TRBD1 (5 bases). The CDR3 has 13 residues. Trimming cost V 5 bases and J 4 bases, with 11 bases left between them. Germline assignment: CDR1 MNHEY and CDR2 SMNVEV (reference sequence). The CDR3 reads CASSTGFGETQYF. In nucleotides, the CDR3 is TGTGCCAGCAGTACAGGTTTTGGAGAGACCCAGTACTTC.

J is TRBJ2-3 and V is TRBV5-1; D is unclear. Germline V gene data show CDR1 as SGHRS and CDR2 as YFSETQ. The length of the CDR3 is 15 residues. V was cut by 0 bases and J by 3 bases, with 11 bases left in between. CDR3 DNA sequence: TGCGCCAGCAGCTTGGCCGGGTATCTTACAGATACGCAGTATTTT. Its protein is CASSLAGYLTDTQYF.

The chain recombines TRBV5-1 with TRBJ2-3; tentative D call: TRBD2 (5 bases). The germline CDR1 and CDR2 sequences are SGHRS and YFSETQ. V was trimmed by 4 bases and J by 0 bases, leaving 6 bases between them. The CDR3 has 13 residues. DNA of the CDR3: TGCGCCAGCAGCGGACTTAGCACAGATACGCAGTATTTT. This translates into CASSGLSTDTQYF.

The V and J genes are TRBV10-3 and TRBJ1-5, with 7 bases that match TRBD1. Germline V gene lookup returns CDR1 ENHRY and CDR2 SYGVKD. This CDR3 is 15 amino acids long. Trimming cost V 10 bases and J 0 bases; bases outside gene matches: 9. The CDR3, as DNA: TGTGCCACCAAGGGACAGTTTTATAGCAATCAGCCCCAGCATTTT. Residues: CATKGQFYSNQPQHF.

The gene calls are TRBV12-3 or TRBV12-4 and TRBJ2-7; tentatively, D is TRBD1 (5 bases). Trimming left V 1 base short and J 4 bases short, with 5 bases between. The length of the CDR3 is 12 residues. The CDR3 region is CASSLGQYEQYF. Written as DNA, the CDR3 is TGTGCCAGCAGTTTAGGACAGTACGAGCAGTACTTC.

The V call is TRBV11-3, the J call TRBJ2-2; the D call may be TRBD1 or TRBD2 (5 bases each). Per germline, CDR1 SGHNT and CDR2 YENEEA. This CDR3 has 15 residues. V lost 4 bases and J 1 base, leaving 10 bases between the germline ends. As DNA, the CDR3 is TGTGCCAGCAGCTCCGGGACGGTGAACACCGGGGAGCTGTTTTTT. It specifies CASSSGTVNTGELFF.

The V gene is TRBV2, the J gene TRBJ1-1, with D hard to call. The CDR3 is made up of 14 amino acids. Trimming pared 7 bases from V and 1 base from J, leaving 13 bases between. In germline, CDR1 is SNHLY, CDR2 FYNNEI. The CDR3 is CASTPERRNTEAFF. CDR3 in DNA: TGTGCCAGCACTCCAGAGAGGCGGAACACTGAAGCTTTCTTT.

This chain uses TRBV6-2 or TRBV6-3 with TRBJ2-1; unclear D gene. Germline loops: CDR1 MNHEY, CDR2 SVGEGT. The V and J ends lost 7 bases and 7 bases respectively, with 11 bases between them. CDR3 size: 12 residues. The CDR3 reads CASTTNRNEQFF. CDR3 bases: TGTGCCAGCACCACGAACCGGAATGAGCAGTTCTTC.

The chain recombines TRBV4-2 with TRBJ1-5; no clear D. Looked up from germline, CDR1 is LGHNA and CDR2 is YNFKEQ. The CDR3 loop spans 16 amino acids. V was clipped by 4 bases and J by 3 bases, with 16 bases between them. CDR3 coding DNA: TGTGCCAGCAGCCCCGATGCCCCAGGCGCCAATCAGCCCCAGCATTTT. Its translation: CASSPDAPGANQPQHF.

This sequence joins TRBV18 and TRBJ1-2; 9 bases match TRBD1. The V and J ends lost 1 base and 5 bases, in that order; junction bases with no gene match: 5. Germline assignment: CDR1 KGHSH and CDR2 LQKENI. The CDR3 length is 15 residues. The DNA of the CDR3 is TGTGCCAGCTCACCACTGGGACAGGGAGAATATGGCTACACCTTC. As protein: CASSPLGQGEYGYTF.

The V and J genes are TRBV19 and TRBJ1-1, with 9 bases matching TRBD1. This CDR3 comprises 13 residues. Germline CDR1 and CDR2: LNHDA and SQIVND (reference sequence). V lost 6 bases, J lost 9 bases, and 8 bases stayed unmatched. CDR3 sequence: CASREGQGHKAFF. The CDR3 DNA sequence: TGTGCCAGTAGGGAAGGACAGGGGCATAAAGCTTTCTTT.

This clonotype was recorded a few times. The chain employs TRBV27 and TRBJ1-2; tentatively, D is TRBD1 (5 bases). The germline V and J ends were trimmed by 10 bases and 3 bases, with 15 bases remaining between them. This CDR3 contains 13 residues. Germline loops: CDR1 MNHEY, CDR2 SMNVEV (reference sequence). As DNA, the CDR3 is TGTGCCACCGGGCGGGGCAGGGACTATGGCTACACCTTC. Amino acid sequence: CATGRGRDYGYTF.

This rearrangement joins TRBV11-2 to TRBJ2-7; 7 bases line up with TRBD1. Germline lookup yields CDR1 SGHAT and CDR2 FQNNGV. This CDR3 comprises 13 residues. The junction had 6 bases not matched to a gene; V was cut back by 3 bases and J by 7 bases. The CDR3: CASSFTGEREQYF. As DNA, the CDR3 is TGTGCCAGCAGCTTTACAGGGGAGAGAGAGCAGTACTTC.

DNA of the CDR3: TGCAGTGCTCTGACTAGCGGGAGGGCCATAGATACGCAGTATTTT. Protein sequence: CSALTSGRAIDTQYF. J is TRBJ2-3 and V is TRBV20-1; 14 bases are a match to TRBD2. Germline V lookup: CDR1 DFQATT, CDR2 SNEGSKA (reference sequence). J gave up 5 bases and V 5 bases, and 6 bases lay outside the gene matches. The CDR3 has 15 amino acids.

J is TRBJ2-4 and V is TRBV7-2; D not certain. Germline V gene data show CDR1 as SGHTA and CDR2 as FQGNSA. The CDR3 is 14 amino acids. V lost 1 base to trimming and J lost 0 bases, with 4 bases between them. The chain's CDR3 is CASSLDGAKNIQYF. For the CDR3, the DNA is TGTGCCAGCAGCTTAGACGGAGCCAAAAACATTCAGTACTTC.

This clonotype was observed a few times. The chain employs TRBV12-3 or TRBV12-4 and TRBJ1-5, with D possibly being TRBD1 (5 bases). The CDR3 consists of 15 residues. The V end lost 2 bases, the J end lost 1 base, and 9 bases lay between the germline ends. The CDR3 here is CASSLSRASNQPQHF. The CDR3 bases are TGTGCCAGCAGTTTAAGCAGGGCCAGCAATCAGCCCCAGCATTTT.

This clonotype was detected a few times. V and J are TRBV6-2 or TRBV6-3 and TRBJ2-5, with TRBD2 identical over 11 bases. The germline V gene has CDR1 MNHEY and CDR2 SVGEGT. The CDR3 has 13 amino acids. Trimming at V came to 6 bases and at J to 5 bases, leaving 2 bases not matched to a gene. The chain's CDR3 is CASRTSGGETQYF. The CDR3 bases are TGTGCCAGCAGAACTAGCGGGGGTGAGACCCAGTACTTC.